Given below is one T cell receptor (beta chain) in context. This clone was detected a few times. Its recognized antigen is unknown. It has no much larger one-base neighbor in the sample; base qualities were not kept. From a lookup of the germline V gene, CDR1 and CDR2 are SGHAT and FQNNGV. Trimming costs V 4 bases and J 4 bases, and their ends lie 11 bases apart. The CDR3 has 14 amino acids, counting the end cysteine and phenylalanine. Only CDR3 DNA is held: 42 bases, read in frame from base 1. The cohort comprised 550 to 700 healthy bone marrow donors. All cohort members were sampled while nominally healthy, although unrecorded immune exposures were likely present. The donor tested CMV seronegative and was one of the 352 seronegative cohort members. A peripheral blood sample was collected from each donor, and TCR beta sequencing was performed on peripheral blood mononuclear cells. Genomic DNA extraction from the blood cell samples was performed with the Qiagen DNeasy Blood Extraction Kit.

These data come from a study of cytomegalovirus exposure and HLA in healthy donors (dated by TCRdb to 2016 to 2017). Describing the broader study: An earlier analysis of roughly 500 of the donors reported 250 to 350 Gb of sequence data and 117 million unique TCR beta sequences obtained from 150 million to 200 million T cells. The study aimed to test whether cataloging public T cell receptors could reveal signatures of past pathogen exposure. In a later analysis, previously published TCR beta repertoires from 550 to 700 donors were re-analyzed and high-resolution HLA genotyping was added so that TCR occurrence patterns could be studied. On average, 235,054 unique TCR beta nucleotide sequences were sequenced per donor among 398 genotyped donors of the cohort, with roughly 18% of those sequences being non-productive. To predict cytomegalovirus infection status, the study brought together high-throughput TCR immunosequencing, statistical association of individual TCRs with disease status, and machine learning. HLA typing covered class I and class II loci at four-digit resolution. Typing coverage differed by locus: A, B, C, DRB1 and DQB1 were typed in roughly 620-630 donors, DQA1 in about 560, DPA1 in around 580, and DPB1 in just under 490. In the later analysis, no new phenotypic data were used to find candidate immune exposures; instead, reliance was placed on TCR beta sequences and their occurrence across donors. Along with the roughly 670-subject first cohort, a separate validation cohort of over a hundred different subjects was used. The T cell repertoires of 666 subjects were profiled by immunosequencing and related to cytomegalovirus serostatus. Four to six DR-DQ haplotypes were handled as single units for association and clustering, since linkage in the cohort was strong. In a later genetic analysis, genome-wide SNP genotypes for about 65% of the roughly 670 donors were used, and that subset was treated as a discovery cohort. Donor age, sex, ethnicity and CMV serostatus were collected together with the repertoire data. About 300 gigabases of sequencing data and around 87 million unique TCR sequences were included in an early release covering around 600 HLA-typed donors. All discovery cohort repertoires had been generated on a single sequencing platform. Of the approximately 370 genotyped donors, over 80% were placed in the genetic ancestry cluster associated with self-reported Caucasian donors. An earlier analysis of about 620 of the donors applied high-throughput TCR beta sequencing to assess whether each TCR beta V gene segment acted as functional or pseudogenic. Results the study describes overall, beyond this receptor: A group of highly shared sequence variants was considered likely to be a technical artifact of the sequencing pipeline. A later analysis found that TCR association rates varied across HLA loci, with DRB1 alleles showing the most associated TCRs and HLA-C alleles the fewest. According to a later analysis, parvovirus B19, influenza, CMV and Epstein-Barr virus appeared linked to several top co-occurrence clusters. A later analysis associated 15,000 to 20,000 TCR beta sequences with specific HLA alleles at a false discovery rate of 0.05. Three of the identified cytomegalovirus-associated TCR beta chains were confirmed in vitro to be specific for cytomegalovirus antigens. In a later genetic analysis, fewer N-insertions in productive TCRs were reported among donors in an Asian-associated ancestry cluster than the roughly 700-donor mean. Presence/absence analyses assumed roughly uniform sequencing depth across donors, an assumption that may not hold. V-gene and J-gene trimming of TCR beta chains was associated with a missense DCLRE1C variant in a later genetic analysis, and the association was replicated in an independent cohort. Compared with equally common non-associated chains, HLA-associated TCR beta chains in a later analysis were more clonally expanded and had lower generation probabilities. Correlated functional status among segregating V segments might be attributable to linkage disequilibrium, but an unknown experimental factor could not be ruled out. Because the 87-base-pair reads could not distinguish some IMGT-functional V segments, including TRBV6-2 and TRBV6-3, those segments were excluded. Immune exposure information for the cohort was limited to CMV serostatus. In a later analysis, most CMV-associated TCR beta chains were found to appear HLA-restricted, with HLA associations seemingly driven largely by CMV exposure. Cytomegalovirus status was reported to be diagnosed by the classifier with high specificity and sensitivity in both the original and validation cohorts. While some public TCRs were present in many individuals, most TCR sequences turned up only very rarely across donors. Assigning TCR associations to individual alleles was difficult when HLA alleles, especially DR and DQ, strongly co-occurred. The cohort was sequenced for TCR beta chains only, and without alpha or paired-chain data the features that could be detected were limited. In an earlier analysis of about 600 of the donors, most TCR beta V segments appeared in productive rearrangements about 90% or about 30% of the time, broadly matching IMGT annotations. The authors suggested that the approach could potentially be extended to other disease states and immunological phenotypes. The study listed around 160 TCR beta chains as associated with cytomegalovirus. A further reported finding was that TCR beta sequences accurately predicted the HLA-A and HLA-B alleles for most subjects in the first cohort. The earlier analysis of about 600 of the donors excluded over 15 rarely observed V segments, including chromosome 9 orphons, because counts were too low. Because HLA typing was unavailable for some donors at each locus, only the typed subset was used in association tests.

Receptor libraries were prepared by the immunoSEQ multiplex PCR assay. The multiplex PCR relied on a mix of 60 forward primers for TCR Vbeta segments and 13 reverse primers for TCR Jbeta segments. The CDR3 region of rearranged TCR beta genes was amplified from genomic DNA with a multiplex PCR assay. On the Illumina HiSeq System, the amplified TCR beta libraries were sequenced as 87-base-pair reads. Regarding the original processing steps: A later analysis tallied 80 million to 95 million unique TCR beta chains across the 666 repertoires, and approximately 12 million of those chains were shared by two or more donors. A nearest-neighbor algorithm error-corrected the raw reads and collapsed the reads into unique sequences, merging closely related sequences to remove PCR and sequencing errors. V, D and J gene segments were assigned by aligning CDR3 sequences to IMGT reference sequences. For a sequence to be retained, a match of at least six nucleotides to both a V gene segment and a J gene segment was required. Rearrangements were called productive when the CDR3 lacked stop codons and stayed in frame with V and J; all others were non-productive. CDR3 was defined according to IMGT convention as the region running from the second conserved V-encoded cysteine to the conserved J-encoded phenylalanine. Sequences without an unambiguous match to a single V gene segment were excluded from the earlier analysis of approximately 600 of the donors. In an earlier analysis of about 590 of the donors, a V segment was called functional when productive rearrangements were above 56.7%, and segregating when the standard deviation between donors exceeded 5%. A statistical classification framework was developed to diagnose cytomegalovirus status using the catalog of TCR beta chain sequences. In a later analysis, TCR nucleotide sequences were compared against IMGT/GENE-DB human TR gene sequences so that V and J genes could be assigned. Using the TCRdist pipeline, a later analysis assigned CDR3 sequences along with most-parsimonious VDJ recombination scenarios. A later analysis defined each TCR beta chain by its CDR3 amino acid sequence plus V-gene family, and excluded reads lacking a unique V-gene family. To address suspected cross-contamination and a sequencing artifact, a later analysis removed under 600 highly shared, low-generation-probability nucleotide sequences. A later analysis calculated a clonal expansion index for each public chain from normalized within-repertoire ranks of inferred template counts. In a later analysis, generation probabilities were computed with a VDJ recombination model fitted to out-of-frame rearrangements, and the resulting probabilities were checked against IGoR. Hypergeometric tests were used in a later analysis to score TCR-TCR, TCR-HLA and TCR-CMV co-occurrence, with a repertoire-size bias correction applied to the TCR pairs. In a later analysis, false discovery rates were estimated by permuting HLA or CMV assignments 20 times. A later analysis grouped co-occurring TCRs with DBSCAN, adding TCRdist sequence similarity when clustering within HLA-allele-positive subsets. Repertoires with fewer than 30,000 or more than 120,000 public chains, plus five repertoires with anomalous nucleotide sharing, were excluded from co-occurrence clustering. Sourced from immuneACCESS, this table was stored by TCRdb with only in-frame sequences that have V and J called. A share of the clones is absent; for the studies checked, an unresolved V gene accounts for under half, and the remainder has no known explanation. For V, J and clone size, that table is used; D and trimming come from the DNA. This sample is represented by about 50,000 clones; around 70% of them were singletons. The ten most abundant clones make up about 9.7% of the sample.

This TCR was sampled from a woman aged 45 to 65 in good health and CMV-seronegative. The sequenced material came from PBMCs. The sequence is built from TRBV11-2 and TRBJ1-3; the D gene lacks a confident call. In nucleotides, the sequence is TGTGCCAGCAGCTCCATACTCGAGGGAAACACCATATATTTT. It is translated as CASSSILEGNTIYF.